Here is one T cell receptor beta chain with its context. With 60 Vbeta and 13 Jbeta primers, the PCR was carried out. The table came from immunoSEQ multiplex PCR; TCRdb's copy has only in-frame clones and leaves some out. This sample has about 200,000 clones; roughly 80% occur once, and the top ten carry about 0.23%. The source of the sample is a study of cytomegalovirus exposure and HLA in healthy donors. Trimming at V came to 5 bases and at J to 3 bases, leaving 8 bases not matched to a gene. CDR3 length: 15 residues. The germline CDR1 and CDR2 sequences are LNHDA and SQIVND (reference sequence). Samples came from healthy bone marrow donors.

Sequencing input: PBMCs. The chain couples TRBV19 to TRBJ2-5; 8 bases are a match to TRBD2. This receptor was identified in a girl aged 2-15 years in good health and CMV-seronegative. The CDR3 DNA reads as TGTGCCAGTAGTTTACTAGCGGAGGGGGAAGAGACCCAGTACTTC. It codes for CASSLLAEGEETQYF.